This entry is about one TCR beta chain. At baseline, cycle 4 day 1, and cycle 7 day 1, blood was sampled. The sample is drawn from a study of OX40 agonist ivuxolimab in advanced cancers. The method was immunoSEQ multiplex PCR; TCRdb's version includes in-frame clones alone and lacks a portion of them. The table shows around 62,000 clones, with 70% to 85% occurring only once. The TCR was taken from an adult with an advanced solid tumor such as melanoma, head and neck, liver or kidney cancer. Sequenced here: CD4+ or CD8+ T cells sorted from blood, sampled in a trial of the OX40 agonist ivuxolimab.

The CDR3, as DNA: TGTGCCTGCCGAGAGTACGCGGGAGAAGAGACCCAGTACTTC. Protein: CACREYAGEETQYF. This chain links TRBV28 with TRBJ2-5; 7 positions match TRBD2. The CDR3 length is 14 residues. Looked up from germline, CDR1 is MDHEN and CDR2 is SYDVKM. The ends lost 11 bases at V and 3 bases at J; junction bases unmatched: 12.